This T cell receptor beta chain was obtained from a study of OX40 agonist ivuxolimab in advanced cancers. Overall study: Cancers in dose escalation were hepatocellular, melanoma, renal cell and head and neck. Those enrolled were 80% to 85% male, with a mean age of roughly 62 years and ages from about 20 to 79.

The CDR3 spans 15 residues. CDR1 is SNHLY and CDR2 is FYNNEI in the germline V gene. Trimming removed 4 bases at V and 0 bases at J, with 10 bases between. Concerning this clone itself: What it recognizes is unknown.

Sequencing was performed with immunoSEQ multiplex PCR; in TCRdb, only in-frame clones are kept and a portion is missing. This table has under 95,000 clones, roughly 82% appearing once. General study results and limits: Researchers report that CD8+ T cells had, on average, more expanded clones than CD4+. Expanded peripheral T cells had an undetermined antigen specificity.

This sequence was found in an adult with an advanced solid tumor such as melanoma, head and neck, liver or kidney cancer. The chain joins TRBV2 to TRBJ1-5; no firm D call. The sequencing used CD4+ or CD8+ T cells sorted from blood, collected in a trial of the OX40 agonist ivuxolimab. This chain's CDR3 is CASSVSSVSNQPQHF. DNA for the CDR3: TGTGCCAGCAGTGTAAGTAGCGTTAGCAATCAGCCCCAGCATTTT.